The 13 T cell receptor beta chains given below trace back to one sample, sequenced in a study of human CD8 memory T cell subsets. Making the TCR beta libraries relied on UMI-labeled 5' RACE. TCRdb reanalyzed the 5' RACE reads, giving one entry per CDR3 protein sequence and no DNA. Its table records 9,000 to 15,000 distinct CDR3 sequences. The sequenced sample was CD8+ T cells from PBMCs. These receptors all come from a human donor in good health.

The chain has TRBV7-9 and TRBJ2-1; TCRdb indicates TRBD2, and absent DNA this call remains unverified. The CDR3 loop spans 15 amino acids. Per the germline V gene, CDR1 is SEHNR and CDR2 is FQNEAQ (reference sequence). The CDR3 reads CASRRGTSGGNEQFF.

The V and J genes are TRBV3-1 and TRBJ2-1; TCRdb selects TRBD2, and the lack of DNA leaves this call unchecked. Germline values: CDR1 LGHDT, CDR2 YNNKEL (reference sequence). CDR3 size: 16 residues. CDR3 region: CASSPGTSGFHNEQFF.

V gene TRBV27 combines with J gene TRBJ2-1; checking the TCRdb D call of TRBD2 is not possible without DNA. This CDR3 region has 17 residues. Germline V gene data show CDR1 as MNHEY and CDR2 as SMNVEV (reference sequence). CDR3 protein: CATRGLAETRSYNEQFF.

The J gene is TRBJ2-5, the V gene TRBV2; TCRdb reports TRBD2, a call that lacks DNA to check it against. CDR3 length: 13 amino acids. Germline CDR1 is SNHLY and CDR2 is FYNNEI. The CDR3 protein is CASSEGGVYTQYF.

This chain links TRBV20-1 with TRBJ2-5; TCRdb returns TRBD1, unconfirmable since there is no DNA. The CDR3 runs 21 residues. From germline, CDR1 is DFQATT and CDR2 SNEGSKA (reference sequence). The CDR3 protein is CSATPDHYWDRGLGPQETQYF.

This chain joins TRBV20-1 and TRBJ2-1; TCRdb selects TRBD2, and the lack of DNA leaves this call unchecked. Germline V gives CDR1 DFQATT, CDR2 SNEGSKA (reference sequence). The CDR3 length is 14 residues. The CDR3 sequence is CSATGLAGGAEQFF.

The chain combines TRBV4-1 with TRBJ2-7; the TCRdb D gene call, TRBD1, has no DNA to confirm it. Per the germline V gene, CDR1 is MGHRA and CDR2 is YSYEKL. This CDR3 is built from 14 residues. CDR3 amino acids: CASGWTGNDYEQYF.

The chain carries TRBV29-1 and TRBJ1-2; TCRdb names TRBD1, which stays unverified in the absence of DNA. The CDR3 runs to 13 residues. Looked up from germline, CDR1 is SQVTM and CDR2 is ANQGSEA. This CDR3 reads CSAPGIGADGYTF.

This CDR3 reads CASSTYRTPTGELFF. This sequence joins TRBV27 and TRBJ2-2; TCRdb proposes TRBD1, but this gene call is untestable without DNA. The CDR3 consists of 15 residues. Germline CDR1 MNHEY, CDR2 SMNVEV (reference sequence).

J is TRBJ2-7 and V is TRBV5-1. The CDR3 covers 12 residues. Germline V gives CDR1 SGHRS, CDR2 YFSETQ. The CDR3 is CASRGPSYEQYF.

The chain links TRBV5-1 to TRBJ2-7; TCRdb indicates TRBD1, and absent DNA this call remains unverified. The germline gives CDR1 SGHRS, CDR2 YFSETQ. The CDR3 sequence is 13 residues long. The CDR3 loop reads CASFQEGDYEQYF.

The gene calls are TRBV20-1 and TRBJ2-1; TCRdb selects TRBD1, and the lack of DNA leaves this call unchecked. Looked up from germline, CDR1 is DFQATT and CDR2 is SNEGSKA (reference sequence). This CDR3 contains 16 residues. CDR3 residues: CSARDLWQGARNEQFF.

The CDR3 spells CASSQGTITPEELFF. V and J are TRBV4-1 and TRBJ2-2. This CDR3 has 15 amino acids. Germline values: CDR1 MGHRA, CDR2 YSYEKL.